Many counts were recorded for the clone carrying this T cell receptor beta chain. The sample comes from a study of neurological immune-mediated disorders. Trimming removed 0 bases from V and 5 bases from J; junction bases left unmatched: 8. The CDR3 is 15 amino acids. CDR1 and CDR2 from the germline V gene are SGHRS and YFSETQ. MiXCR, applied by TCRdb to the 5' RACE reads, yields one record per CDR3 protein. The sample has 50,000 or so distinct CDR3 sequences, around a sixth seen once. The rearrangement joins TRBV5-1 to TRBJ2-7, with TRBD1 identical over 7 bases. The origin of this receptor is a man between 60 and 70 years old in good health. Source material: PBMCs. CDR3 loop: CASSLDTGESDEQYF. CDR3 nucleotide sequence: TGCGCCAGCAGCTTGGATACAGGGGAGTCCGACGAGCAGTACTTC.